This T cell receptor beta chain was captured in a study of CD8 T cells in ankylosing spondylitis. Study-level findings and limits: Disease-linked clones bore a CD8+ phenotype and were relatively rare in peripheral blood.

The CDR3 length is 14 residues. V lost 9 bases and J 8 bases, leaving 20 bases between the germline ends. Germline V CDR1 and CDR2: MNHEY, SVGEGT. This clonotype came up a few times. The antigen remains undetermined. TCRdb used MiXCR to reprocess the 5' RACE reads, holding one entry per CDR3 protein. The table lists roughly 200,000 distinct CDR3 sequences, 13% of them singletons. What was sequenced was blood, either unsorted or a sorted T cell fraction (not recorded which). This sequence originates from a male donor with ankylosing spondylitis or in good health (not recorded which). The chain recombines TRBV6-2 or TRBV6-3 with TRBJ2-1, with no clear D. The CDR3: CASKNISQIDEQFF. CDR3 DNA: TGTGCCAGTAAGAACATTTCACAAATCGATGAGCAGTTCTTC.